Listed below are T cell receptor beta chains from one sample, sequenced in a study of brain T cells in children with intractable seizures. The assay was immunoSEQ multiplex PCR, and TCRdb's table has in-frame clones only and misses some. The profile shows around 80,000 clones, around 91% of them singletons. The sequenced sample was peripheral blood, obtained at surgery. The receptor source for this set is a girl aged 2-10 years with Rasmussen encephalitis and intractable seizures. Both conserved end residues are part of each CDR3. A D gene is named only where the DNA matches it firmly. Size values are once, few and many counts, or a class for expanded clones, and some rows have none.

d_call,v_call,j_call,clone_size,cdr3_aa,cdr3_nt
NA,TRBV2,TRBJ2-7,NA,CATLVVPADLSYEQYF,TGTGCCACGTTAGTCGTACCAGCGGACCTCTCCTACGAGCAGTACTTC
NA,TRBV29-1,TRBJ1-2,NA,CSVERPNYGYTF,TGCAGCGTTGAAAGGCCAAACTATGGCTACACCTTC
NA,TRBV28,TRBJ2-7,NA,CASSSYPTGEQYF,TGTGCCAGCAGTTCATACCCGACCGGCGAGCAGTACTTC
TRBD2,TRBV12-3/TRBV12-4,TRBJ2-2,NA,CAAGLAGGELFF,TGTGCCGCTGGCCTAGCGGGAGGAGAGCTGTTTTTT
NA,TRBV15,TRBJ1-1,NA,CATSRARVSEAFF,TGTGCCACCAGCAGGGCCAGGGTCTCTGAAGCTTTCTTT
NA,TRBV7-6,TRBJ1-4,NA,CASSLGGGPNEKLFF,TGTGCCAGCAGCTTAGGAGGGGGGCCTAATGAAAAACTGTTTTTT
NA,TRBV12-3/TRBV12-4,TRBJ1-5,once,CASTYSNQPQHF,TGTGCCAGCACCTATAGCAATCAGCCCCAGCATTTT
NA,TRBV7-2,TRBJ1-2,NA,CASTPGGPGYGYTF,TGTGCCAGCACCCCTGGAGGACCGGGCTATGGCTACACCTTC
TRBD1,TRBV27,TRBJ1-2,NA,CASGLDRVNLGGYTF,TGTGCCAGCGGTTTAGACAGGGTAAACCTCGGGGGCTACACCTTC
TRBD2,TRBV5-6,TRBJ2-3,once,CASSRRLAGGRTDTQYF,TGTGCCAGCAGCAGGAGGCTAGCGGGGGGGCGCACAGATACGCAGTATTTT
NA,TRBV5-4,TRBJ2-1,once,CASSLGENEQFF,TGTGCCAGCAGCTTAGGGGAAAATGAGCAGTTCTTC
NA,TRBV5-1,TRBJ2-5,NA,CASSLTGVLETQYF,TGCGCCAGCAGCTTGACGGGGGTATTGGAGACCCAGTACTTC
NA,TRBV3-1/TRBV3-2,TRBJ1-5,NA,CASSQDWGVGQPQHF,TGTGCCAGCAGCCAAGATTGGGGGGTCGGTCAGCCCCAGCATTTT
NA,TRBV11-2,TRBJ1-1,NA,CASSSTPNMNTEAFF,TGTGCCAGCAGCTCCACCCCCAATATGAACACTGAAGCTTTCTTT
NA,TRBV19,TRBJ2-2,NA,CASSIDWASTGELFF,TGTGCCAGTAGTATAGACTGGGCTTCCACCGGGGAGCTGTTTTTT
NA,TRBV2,TRBJ1-2,NA,CASSDYGYTF,TGTGCCAGCAGTGATTACGGCTACACCTTC
TRBD2,TRBV6-5,TRBJ2-3,NA,CASSYLAGAFTDTQYF,TGTGCCAGCAGTTACTTAGCGGGGGCCTTCACAGATACGCAGTATTTT
NA,TRBV14,TRBJ2-7,once,CASSQGYEQYF,TGTGCCAGCAGCCAAGGGTACGAGCAGTACTTC
NA,TRBV5-4,TRBJ2-2,few,CASSDRVGELFF,TGTGCCAGCAGCGATAGGGTCGGGGAGCTGTTTTTT
NA,TRBV25-1,TRBJ1-5,NA,CASSAPGKQGPNQPQHF,TGTGCCAGCAGTGCCCCTGGCAAACAGGGCCCCAATCAGCCCCAGCATTTT
TRBD1,TRBV6-5,TRBJ1-5,NA,CASSLRGTGQPQHF,TGTGCCAGCAGTCTAAGGGGGACAGGGCAACCCCAGCATTTT
NA,TRBV28,TRBJ2-3,once,CASSYRGRGAGDTQYF,TGTGCCAGCAGTTACCGAGGAAGGGGCGCGGGGGATACGCAGTATTTT
TRBD1,TRBV27,TRBJ1-5,NA,CASRWTGNSNQPQHF,TGTGCCAGCAGATGGACAGGGAATAGCAATCAGCCCCAGCATTTT
NA,TRBV10-2,TRBJ1-5,NA,CASSDGYSNQPQHF,TGCGCCAGCAGTGACGGATATAGCAATCAGCCCCAGCATTTT
NA,TRBV7-9,TRBJ1-4,NA,CASSYPWEATNEKLFF,TGTGCCAGCAGTTACCCCTGGGAGGCAACTAATGAAAAACTGTTTTTT
TRBD2,TRBV7-9,TRBJ2-1,NA,CASSPRTSGIPYNEQFF,TGTGCCAGCAGCCCACGGACTAGCGGGATTCCCTACAATGAGCAGTTCTTC
NA,TRBV9,TRBJ1-2,NA,CASSVGTDIYGYTF,TGTGCCAGCAGCGTAGGGACGGACATCTATGGCTACACCTTC
TRBD1,TRBV11-1,TRBJ2-7,NA,CASSLKRQGLNEQYF,TGTGCCAGCAGTTTAAAAAGACAGGGCTTAAACGAGCAGTACTTC
NA,TRBV28,TRBJ1-2,NA,CASSFTARGGYTF,TGTGCCAGCAGTTTTACGGCGCGAGGTGGCTACACCTTC